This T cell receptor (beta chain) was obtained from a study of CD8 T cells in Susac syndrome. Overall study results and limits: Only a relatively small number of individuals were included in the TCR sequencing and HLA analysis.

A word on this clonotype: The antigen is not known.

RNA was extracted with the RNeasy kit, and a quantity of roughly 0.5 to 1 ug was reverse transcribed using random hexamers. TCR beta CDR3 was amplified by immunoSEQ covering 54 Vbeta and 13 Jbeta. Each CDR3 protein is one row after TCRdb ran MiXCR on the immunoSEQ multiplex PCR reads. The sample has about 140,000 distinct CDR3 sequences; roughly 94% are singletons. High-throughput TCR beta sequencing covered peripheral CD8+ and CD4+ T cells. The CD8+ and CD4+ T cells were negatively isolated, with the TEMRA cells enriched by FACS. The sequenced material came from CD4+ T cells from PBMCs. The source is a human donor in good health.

The CDR3 bases are TGCAGTGCTAGAGAAACAGGGGGGTCCAATCAGCCCCAGCATTTT. As protein: CSARETGGSNQPQHF. V is TRBV20-1 and J is TRBJ1-5, with 8 positions matching TRBD1. Trimming took 0 bases from V and 3 from J; bases not matched to a gene: 4. This CDR3 is 15 amino acids long. Germline values: CDR1 DFQATT, CDR2 SNEGSKA (reference sequence).